This T cell receptor beta chain was sequenced in a study of CD8 T cells in ankylosing spondylitis. Making the TCR beta libraries involved quantitative 5'-RACE with molecular barcodes. TCRdb used MiXCR to reprocess the 5' RACE reads, holding one entry per CDR3 protein. The sample shows just over 350,000 distinct CDR3 sequences, 20% to 25% of them seen only once. This clonotype was recorded a few times. Its matching antigen is unknown. General study findings and limits: It was reported that disease-linked clones were significantly enriched in matched ankylosing spondylitis synovial fluid. A TCR beta motif of fewer than 10 highly homologous variants seemed to mark ankylosing spondylitis blood.

There are 16 residues in the CDR3. V lost 0 bases and J 0 bases, leaving 9 bases between the germline ends. The germline V gene has CDR1 MNHEY and CDR2 SVGAGI. Sequences were obtained from blood, either unsorted or a sorted T cell fraction (not recorded which). This sequence originates from a male donor with ankylosing spondylitis or in good health (not recorded which). The V call is TRBV6-5, the J call TRBJ2-4; a weak D match, TRBD1 (6 bases). CDR3 amino acids: CASSYSLDRAKNIQYF. CDR3 sequence (DNA): TGTGCCAGCAGTTACTCACTGGACAGAGCCAAAAACATTCAGTACTTC.